Shown below are 4 T cell receptor beta chains from a single sample sequenced in a study of T cells in Graves' hyperthyroidism and ophthalmopathy (dated by TCRdb to between 2018 and 2020). The library was produced with multiplex PCR. TCRdb shows the sequencer as Illumina HiSeq 2000. Amplification of TCR beta CDR3 regions was carried out from RNA transcripts. For the first round of RT-PCR on the TCR CDR3, the HTBI primer set was used together with the Qiagen OneStep RT-PCR kit. TCRdb reprocessing: public reads trimmed at Q25 with fastp, clones called with MiXCR, in-frame beta chains kept. One record per CDR3 amino acid sequence lists the most common genes and DNA. This sample gives hundreds of thousands of distinct CDR3 sequences in total; 38% of them show up just once. Approximately 8.7% of the sample is held by the ten biggest clonotypes. The sequenced material came from blood. These receptors came from a man aged 18 to 29 with Graves' hyperthyroidism.

This clonotype was found many times. J is TRBJ1-5 and V is TRBV6-1; D uncertain. Germline-derived CDR1 and CDR2 are MNHNS and SASEGT. V was clipped by 6 bases and J by 3 bases, with 12 bases between them. CDR3 length equals 14 residues. The CDR3 here is CASRVHSDNQPQHF. CDR3 bases: TGTGCCAGCAGGGTACATAGCGACAATCAGCCCCAGCATTTT.

The chain is built from TRBV13 and TRBJ2-2; 13 bases map to TRBD2. This CDR3 comprises 18 residues. V was clipped by 5 bases and J by 8 bases; unmatched bases: 14. Germline V lookup: CDR1 PRHDT, CDR2 FYEKMQ (reference sequence). CDR3 region: CASSPLRTSGGLTGELFF. The CDR3 DNA reads TGTGCCAGCAGCCCTCTACGGACTAGCGGGGGCCTCACGGGGGAGCTGTTTTTT.

This clonotype was seen at least ten times. V gene TRBV7-2 combines with J gene TRBJ1-1; D possibly corresponds to TRBD1 (5 bases). Trimming pared 6 bases from V and 4 bases from J, leaving 12 bases between. The V gene's germline CDR1 is SGHTA and CDR2 FQGNSA. The CDR3 consists of 13 residues. For the CDR3, the DNA is TGTGCCAGCAGGGTAGGGGCGTCCACTGAAGCTTTCTTT. It translates to CASRVGASTEAFF. The full variable domain, in which reference TRBV7-2 and TRBJ1-1 provide the parts outside the CDR3, is GAGVSQSPSNKVTEKGKDVELRCDPISGHTALYWYRQSLGQGLEFLIYFQGNSAPDKSGLPSDRFSAERTGGSVSTLTIQRTQQEDSAVYLCASRVGASTEAFFGQGTRLTVV.

The chain employs TRBV29-1 and TRBJ2-7; TRBD2 aligns across 11 bases. Germline V CDR1 and CDR2: SQVTM, ANQGSEA. The V segment lost 7 bases and the J segment 3 bases; nucleotides outside the gene matches: 8. This CDR3 contains 14 residues. CDR3 nucleotides: TGCAGCGCGGAACTAGCGGGAGATGGCTACGAGCAGTACTTC. Translation: CSAELAGDGYEQYF.